This TCR beta chain came from a study of T cells after yellow fever vaccination. Study results and caveats: Though it reached lower strength, the secondary response hit its peak faster, day 5 versus 15. Most primary-vaccination clones reappeared after the booster (about 97% CD4, 75% to 90% CD8). CD4 and CD8 compartments shared a small share of clonotypes.

This clonotype has a handful of counts. Its target is unknown. Making TCR cDNA involved 5'RACE template switching, which added UMIs and a universal primer site. From the 5' RACE reads, TCRdb called clonotypes with MiXCR, one entry per CDR3 protein. The data hold approximately 300,000 distinct CDR3 sequences, with about 6.6% observed a single time. This CDR3 is 14 amino acids long. V was trimmed by 2 bases and J by 4 bases, leaving 12 bases between them. Looked up from germline, CDR1 is MNHEY and CDR2 is SVGAGI. This clonotype was obtained from a man between 18 and 29 years old who received the YFV17D yellow fever vaccine. The V and J genes are TRBV6-5 and TRBJ2-7; a weak D match, TRBD1 (5 bases). Sequenced here: PBMCs, sampled approximately 40 days after the first yellow fever vaccination. The CDR3 loop reads CASSYLQGSYEQYF. The CDR3 region has the DNA TGTGCCAGCAGTTACCTCCAGGGATCTTACGAGCAGTACTTC.